A selection of T cell receptor beta chains follows, all from one sample in a study of cytomegalovirus exposure and HLA in healthy donors. Profiled with immunoSEQ multiplex PCR; TCRdb holds only in-frame clones, not every one. The sample includes under 150,000 clones, 70% to 80% of them seen just once. The source material was PBMCs. The receptors shown here come from a woman aged 60-75 years in good health and CMV-seropositive. CDR3s include the opening cysteine and the closing phenylalanine or tryptophan. D genes are given only for firm matches. Where a row states a size, it is once, few, many or the class of an expanded clone; other rows omit it.

CDR3nt: TGTGCCAGCAGTTATGAGAGAGGTCGAACTGAAGCTTTCTTT
CDR3aa: CASSYERGRTEAFF
j_gene: TRBJ1-1
v_gene: TRBV2
abundance: -
d_gene: -
len: 14

CDR3nt: TGTGCCAGCAGTTTACAGGGCTACGAGCAGTACTTC
CDR3aa: CASSLQGYEQYF
j_gene: TRBJ2-7
v_gene: TRBV27
abundance: once
d_gene: -
len: 12

CDR3nt: TGTGCCAGCAGCCCGGGACAGGGCTTAATGAACACTGAAGCTTTCTTT
CDR3aa: CASSPGQGLMNTEAFF
j_gene: TRBJ1-1
v_gene: TRBV7-3
abundance: -
d_gene: TRBD1
len: 16

CDR3nt: TGTGCCAGCAGTGAACTAGAGACCCAGTACTTC
CDR3aa: CASSELETQYF
j_gene: TRBJ2-5
v_gene: TRBV6-1
abundance: -
d_gene: -
len: 11

CDR3nt: TGTGCCAGCAGCCTAGGGGGAGGAGTGGGCTACACCTTC
CDR3aa: CASSLGGGVGYTF
j_gene: TRBJ1-2
v_gene: TRBV7-2
abundance: -
d_gene: -
len: 13

CDR3nt: TGTGCCAGCAGCTTAGGGCCCTCTGGAAACACCATATATTTT
CDR3aa: CASSLGPSGNTIYF
j_gene: TRBJ1-3
v_gene: TRBV7-9
abundance: -
d_gene: -
len: 14

CDR3nt: TGTGCCAGTAGTATCGACGCGGACAGACAAGCCTACGAGCAGTACTTC
CDR3aa: CASSIDADRQAYEQYF
j_gene: TRBJ2-7
v_gene: TRBV19
abundance: -
d_gene: -
len: 16

CDR3nt: TGTGCCAGCAGCGAGACTAGCGGGGGTTTCCTTCTAAGCACAGATACGCAGTATTTT
CDR3aa: CASSETSGGFLLSTDTQYF
j_gene: TRBJ2-3
v_gene: TRBV9
abundance: few
d_gene: TRBD2
len: 19

CDR3nt: TGTGCCAGCAGCTTAGATTGGGGGGACTACGAGCAGTACTTC
CDR3aa: CASSLDWGDYEQYF
j_gene: TRBJ2-7
v_gene: TRBV7-8
abundance: -
d_gene: -
len: 14

CDR3nt: TGTGCCAGCAGTCCGGGACAGGTTGTGAACACTGAAGCTTTCTTT
CDR3aa: CASSPGQVVNTEAFF
j_gene: TRBJ1-1
v_gene: TRBV28
abundance: few
d_gene: TRBD1
len: 15

CDR3nt: TGCGCCAGCAGCCCGGTGCAGGGGCTAGGGGGCTACGAGCAGTACTTC
CDR3aa: CASSPVQGLGGYEQYF
j_gene: TRBJ2-7
v_gene: TRBV5-1
abundance: -
d_gene: -
len: 16

CDR3nt: TGTGCCAGCAGTGACATGGAACCAGGGACTAATGAAAAACTGTTTTTT
CDR3aa: CASSDMEPGTNEKLFF
j_gene: TRBJ1-4
v_gene: TRBV2
abundance: once
d_gene: -
len: 16

CDR3nt: TGCAGCGTATTCGACAGGGAGCTTCTCTATGGCTACACCTTC
CDR3aa: CSVFDRELLYGYTF
j_gene: TRBJ1-2
v_gene: TRBV29-1
abundance: few
d_gene: TRBD1
len: 14

CDR3nt: TGTGCCAGCAGCTTAAGAAGCCAGGGTGGAGGGGAGCTGTTTTTT
CDR3aa: CASSLRSQGGGELFF
j_gene: TRBJ2-2
v_gene: TRBV7-3
abundance: -
d_gene: -
len: 15

CDR3nt: TGTGCCAGCAGTTTACGGTTCTCTGGGGCCAACGTCCTGACTTTC
CDR3aa: CASSLRFSGANVLTF
j_gene: TRBJ2-6
v_gene: TRBV27
abundance: -
d_gene: -
len: 15

CDR3nt: TGCGCCAGCAGGGCGGCCGAAAATCAGCCCCAGCATTTT
CDR3aa: CASRAAENQPQHF
j_gene: TRBJ1-5
v_gene: TRBV5-1
abundance: -
d_gene: -
len: 13

CDR3nt: TGTGCCAGCAGCCGGGAGGGGGATGGCTCACCCCTCCACTTT
CDR3aa: CASSREGDGSPLHF
j_gene: TRBJ1-6
v_gene: TRBV11-3
abundance: -
d_gene: -
len: 14

CDR3nt: TGTGCCAGCAGTTACGGGCTAGGGGTTATCTCACCCCTCCACTTT
CDR3aa: CASSYGLGVISPLHF
j_gene: TRBJ1-6
v_gene: TRBV6-5
abundance: -
d_gene: -
len: 15

CDR3nt: TGTGCCAGCAGCCTCCTTTTGGAGCAGTACTTC
CDR3aa: CASSLLLEQYF
j_gene: TRBJ2-7
v_gene: TRBV7-9
abundance: -
d_gene: -
len: 11

CDR3nt: TGTGCCAGCAGCTACTACGGCTACGAGCAGTACTTC
CDR3aa: CASSYYGYEQYF
j_gene: TRBJ2-7
v_gene: TRBV5-4
abundance: -
d_gene: -
len: 12

CDR3nt: TGTGCCAGCTCAGAGGGGGGCAATCAGCCCCAGCATTTT
CDR3aa: CASSEGGNQPQHF
j_gene: TRBJ1-5
v_gene: TRBV18
abundance: -
d_gene: -
len: 13

CDR3nt: TGTGCCAGCAGTGAGCACGGGACAGGGGGCTCGGAGCAGTACTTC
CDR3aa: CASSEHGTGGSEQYF
j_gene: TRBJ2-7
v_gene: TRBV6-1
abundance: -
d_gene: TRBD1
len: 15

CDR3nt: TGTGCCAGCAGTCGGGGACAGTCCTACGAGCAGTACTTC
CDR3aa: CASSRGQSYEQYF
j_gene: TRBJ2-7
v_gene: TRBV6-1
abundance: once
d_gene: TRBD1
len: 13

CDR3nt: TGTGCCAGCAGCTCGATAAGGCGGGACAGCAAAAACATTCAGTACTTC
CDR3aa: CASSSIRRDSKNIQYF
j_gene: TRBJ2-4
v_gene: TRBV7-8
abundance: -
d_gene: -
len: 16

CDR3nt: TGCACCTTTATGAGGGACAGGGGATCCTACGAGCAGTACTTC
CDR3aa: CTFMRDRGSYEQYF
j_gene: TRBJ2-7
v_gene: TRBV29-1
abundance: -
d_gene: TRBD1
len: 14

CDR3nt: TGTGCCAGCACCCGGCCCGGGGTTATCGAAAAACTGTTTTTT
CDR3aa: CASTRPGVIEKLFF
j_gene: TRBJ1-4
v_gene: TRBV6-1
abundance: -
d_gene: -
len: 14

CDR3nt: TGTGCCAGCAGCTCCAGCGTGGGCGAGCAGTACTTC
CDR3aa: CASSSSVGEQYF
j_gene: TRBJ2-7
v_gene: TRBV25-1
abundance: -
d_gene: -
len: 12

CDR3nt: TGTGCCAGTAGTATACTGGGAGGGGATGTAGGCACTGAAGCTTTCTTT
CDR3aa: CASSILGGDVGTEAFF
j_gene: TRBJ1-1
v_gene: TRBV19
abundance: -
d_gene: -
len: 16

CDR3nt: TGTGCCAGCAGCAAAGTAAAGGGAGTGAGAACTGAAGCTTTCTTT
CDR3aa: CASSKVKGVRTEAFF
j_gene: TRBJ1-1
v_gene: TRBV21-1
abundance: -
d_gene: -
len: 15

CDR3nt: TGTGCCAGTACCACAGGGGGCCCCACTGAAGCTTTCTTT
CDR3aa: CASTTGGPTEAFF
j_gene: TRBJ1-1
v_gene: TRBV19
abundance: -
d_gene: TRBD1
len: 13

CDR3nt: TGTGCCAGCAGCCCGCGAGCGGGACAGGGTACGAGCAATCAGCCCCAGCATTTT
CDR3aa: CASSPRAGQGTSNQPQHF
j_gene: TRBJ1-5
v_gene: TRBV7-8
abundance: medium-sized
d_gene: TRBD1
len: 18

CDR3nt: TGTGCCAGCAGCTTAGCGTACAGGATCGGCGGTAGCAATCAGCCCCAGCATTTT
CDR3aa: CASSLAYRIGGSNQPQHF
j_gene: TRBJ1-5
v_gene: TRBV11-2
abundance: -
d_gene: -
len: 18

CDR3nt: TGCAGTGCCGCTCCCGGAGACGAGCAGTACTTC
CDR3aa: CSAAPGDEQYF
j_gene: TRBJ2-7
v_gene: TRBV20-1
abundance: -
d_gene: -
len: 11

CDR3nt: TGTGCCAGCTCACTCTCGCCAGGGACTGAAGCTTTCTTT
CDR3aa: CASSLSPGTEAFF
j_gene: TRBJ1-1
v_gene: TRBV18
abundance: -
d_gene: -
len: 13

CDR3nt: TGCGCCAGCAGCCAAGATGGGGGGTCCAATCAGCCCCAGCATTTT
CDR3aa: CASSQDGGSNQPQHF
j_gene: TRBJ1-5
v_gene: TRBV4-1
abundance: -
d_gene: -
len: 15

CDR3nt: TGCGCCAGCAGCCAACCGGGGGTGGCCAAAAACATTCAGTACTTC
CDR3aa: CASSQPGVAKNIQYF
j_gene: TRBJ2-4
v_gene: TRBV4-1
abundance: -
d_gene: -
len: 15

CDR3nt: TGTGCCAGCAGCCCGGGCGGGAGACCCACAGATACGCAGTATTTT
CDR3aa: CASSPGGRPTDTQYF
j_gene: TRBJ2-3
v_gene: TRBV5-5
abundance: few
d_gene: TRBD2
len: 15

CDR3nt: TGTGCCAGCAGTTACTCGACCAGGGGCGGATACGAGCAGTACTTC
CDR3aa: CASSYSTRGGYEQYF
j_gene: TRBJ2-7
v_gene: TRBV6-5
abundance: -
d_gene: -
len: 15

CDR3nt: TGTGCCAGCTCAACTTCCGGGACAGATCAGCCCCAGCATTTT
CDR3aa: CASSTSGTDQPQHF
j_gene: TRBJ1-5
v_gene: TRBV18
abundance: -
d_gene: TRBD1
len: 14